Included here is one T cell receptor (beta chain) sequence, with context. In its sample, this clonotype was seen many times. Its antigen has not been determined. One base away there is no much larger clone; base qualities are not given. TCR beta CDR3 regions were amplified from RNA transcripts. For the first round of RT-PCR on the TCR CDR3, the HTBI primer set was used together with the Qiagen OneStep RT-PCR kit. Libraries were constructed in a second round of multiplex PCR, after which size selection and purification were carried out. The libraries were sequenced on an Illumina HiSeq2000 using paired-end 100 bp reads. The study's processing was this. SOAPnuke was used to process the raw data, with reads discarded if the reads contained adapters or uncalled bases, had a mean Phred below 15, or lacked an exact constant-primer or identifier match. COPE v1.2.5 was used to merge high-quality paired reads, and clonotypes were defined as unique nucleotide sequences. MiTCR v1.1 was used to align clonotypes to the IMGT TRBV, TRBD and TRBJ reference segments. The analysis included only V-J combinations with a frequency above 0.0001, which together covered around 99% of the repertoires. A TCS score was defined as the ratio between F50 (clonal expansion) and ExV (chaos), using BLOSUM62-based TCRdist between CDR3 peptides within each V-J. Welch's t-statistics and random forest reduced fewer than 600 V-J features to roughly 13, which were used in a naive Bayes classifier (R e1071). TCRdb trimmed the raw reads at Q25, called clones with MiXCR and kept productive beta chains. Every distinct CDR3 protein forms one entry, paired with its most common genes and DNA. The V and J calls come from TCRdb's annotation, not from the publication. This sample is represented by about 620,000 distinct CDR3 sequences; around 16% of them were singletons. 3.8% of the sample lies in the top ten.

The sample is drawn from a study of T cells in Graves' hyperthyroidism and ophthalmopathy (dated by TCRdb to between 2018 and 2021). The study in broad terms: Peripheral blood was sampled at the time of initial diagnosis, prior to any treatment. To identify TCR V-J signatures that set the groups apart, the researchers used a discovery cohort of about a hundred patients, made up of around 42 with Graves' ophthalmopathy and about 59 with stable Graves' hyperthyroidism. Prospective prediction of ophthalmopathy was tested in an independent validation cohort consisting of 18 hyperthyroidism patients and around 16 patients who later progressed to ophthalmopathy. The roughly 100 discovery patients were randomly split 7:3 into training and test sets. The study also compared thyroid tissue and blood T-cell repertoires from more than 5 Graves' hyperthyroidism patients. After sampling, hyperthyroidism patients received methimazole starting at 30 mg daily, and ophthalmopathy patients received high-dose intravenous methylprednisolone. The paper describes TCR Vbeta CDR3 sequencing of around 140 peripheral blood samples, made up of under 50 ophthalmopathy patients, around 73 hyperthyroidism patients and roughly 17 progressor patients.

A patient counted as having stable Graves' hyperthyroidism if no progression to ophthalmopathy occurred over 18 months of follow-up. The hyperthyroidism patients were between 18 and 65 years old and newly diagnosed, with a disease duration of less than 2 months. The study excluded patients with uncontrolled infections, other autoimmune diseases, pregnancy or lactation. Diagnoses were established on the basis of clinical symptoms, serum thyroxine and TRAb, thyroid ultrasound, and orbital computed tomography. PBMCs were separated from under 11 ml of fresh peripheral blood using Ficoll-Paque density gradient centrifugation. Total RNA was extracted with Trizol reagent, and quality was checked on an Agilent 2100 Bioanalyzer. For CDR1 and CDR2, the germline V gene lists MDHEN and SYDVKM. V loses 1 base of germline sequence and J loses 5 bases, and the interval between the two ends is 9 bases. From cysteine to phenylalanine, the CDR3 is 13 amino acids long. CDR3 DNA only is kept here, 39 bases in frame from base 1.

The paper as a whole reports these results and caveats: In cross-validation, a model built on a 13 V-J signature told ophthalmopathy apart from stable hyperthyroidism with 85% to 90% sensitivity and roughly 81% specificity, and in testing the same model reached 80%/75%. Sample size was not statistically predetermined, and blinding of investigators to group allocation was not performed. In validation, the model predicted progression to ophthalmopathy a median of roughly 6.2 months before onset, with roughly 70% sensitivity and just under 75% specificity. Most expanded thyroid clonotypes (frequency above 0.001) were also found in blood, which suggests that blood repertoires may mirror thyroid immune responses.

The receptor comes from a woman aged 25-40 years with Graves' hyperthyroidism. The sequenced sample was blood. The rearrangement joined TRBV28 to TRBJ2-7, with a weak D call of TRBD2 (5 bases match). CDR3 loop: CASSLSGGNEQYF. The nucleotide sequence is TGTGCCAGCAGTTTATCAGGAGGAAACGAGCAGTACTTC.